Following are 27 T cell receptor beta chains from one sample sequenced in a study of CD8 T cells in ankylosing spondylitis. In TCRdb, the 5' RACE reads were re-called with MiXCR into one record per CDR3 protein. The sample consists of 200,000 to 300,000 distinct CDR3 sequences, about 10% of them appearing once. The sequencing sample was made of blood, either unsorted or a sorted T cell fraction (not recorded which). These receptors originate from a male donor with ankylosing spondylitis or in good health (not recorded which).

This clonotype was counted a single time. An end of the junction differs from the germline gene, which may be a read error. V and J are TRBV28 and TRBJ2-2; maybe TRBD2 (5 bases). The CDR3 loop spans 14 amino acids. Germline CDR1 MDHEN, CDR2 SYDVKM. CDR3 loop: CVSSPGPGTGELFF. The CDR3 DNA follows: TGTGTCAGCAGCCCCGGCCCGGGGACCGGGGAGCTGTTTTTT. Based on the CDR3 plus reference TRBV28 and TRBJ2-2, the full variable domain is DVKVTQSSRYLVKRTGEKVFLECVQDMDHENMFWYRQDPGLGLRLIYFSYDVKMKEKGDIPEGYSVSREKKERFSLILESASTNQTSMYLCVSSPGPGTGELFFGEGSRLTVL.

The rearrangement uses TRBV7-9 and TRBJ2-5; perhaps TRBD2 as D (5 bases). The CDR3 covers 14 residues. V was shortened by 3 bases and J by 7 bases, with 15 bases between the two germline ends. Per the germline V gene, CDR1 is SEHNR and CDR2 is FQNEAQ (reference sequence). The CDR3 DNA is TGTGCCAGCAGCTTCGGGCAGAGGGTCGGGACCCAGTACTTC. Translated, it gives CASSFGQRVGTQYF. Full variable domain (outside the CDR3, taken from reference TRBV7-9 and TRBJ2-5): DTGVSQNPRHKITKRGQNVTFRCDPISEHNRLYWYRQTLGQGPEFLTYFQNEAQLEKSRLLSDRFSAERPKGSFSTLEIQRTEQGDSAMYLCASSFGQRVGTQYFGPGTRLLVL.

On this clonotype itself: This may be a read error, as it is one base from a much larger clone. The gene calls are TRBV20-1 and TRBJ1-3; maybe TRBD1 (6 bases). The CDR3 runs 15 residues. Germline V gives CDR1 DFQATT, CDR2 SNEGSKA (reference sequence). CDR3 DNA sequence: TGCAGTGCTAGAGATCTAATGACAGGAGGAAACGCCATATATTTT. This sequence encodes CSARDLMTGGNAIYF.

A remark on this clonotype: At one of its ends the junction is not consistent with the germline gene, which may arise from a read error. The gene calls are TRBV5-6 and TRBJ2-5; TRBD2 is a possible D gene (6 bases). The germline V gene has CDR1 SGHDT and CDR2 YYEEEE. The CDR3 is 16 amino acids. CDR3 nucleotide sequence: TGTGCCAACAGCTTGGACGGCGGGGACCCACAAGAGACCCAGTACTTC. Protein product: CANSLDGGDPQETQYF.

This clonotype was detected ten times or more. The gene calls are TRBV29-1 and TRBJ2-1, with D tentatively TRBD2 (5 bases). The CDR3 extends over 14 amino acids. V was clipped by 1 base and J by 9 bases, with 16 bases between them. Germline CDR1 SQVTM, CDR2 ANQGSEA. CDR3 loop: CSVEAQNGVSEQFF. CDR3 nucleotide sequence: TGCAGCGTTGAAGCCCAGAACGGGGTGAGTGAGCAGTTCTTC.

This clonotype was recorded many times. This chain connects TRBV5-1 to TRBJ2-2, with TRBD2 as a possible D gene (5 bases). Germline values: CDR1 SGHRS, CDR2 YFSETQ. The CDR3 contains 14 residues. V dropped 8 bases and J dropped 0 bases, with 11 bases sitting between them. The CDR3 loop reads CASTSGANTGELFF. CDR3 in DNA: TGCGCCAGTACCAGCGGCGCGAACACCGGGGAGCTGTTTTTT.

The J gene is TRBJ2-7, the V gene TRBV5-4; perhaps TRBD2 as D (5 bases). The CDR3 runs 15 residues. Germline CDR1 SGHNT, CDR2 YYREEE (reference sequence). V gave up 0 bases and J gave up 2 bases, with 12 bases separating them. The CDR3 loop is CASSLEAERTYEQYF. The CDR3 bases are TGTGCCAGCAGCTTGGAAGCGGAACGTACCTACGAGCAGTACTTC.

The chain is built from TRBV20-1 and TRBJ2-3; the D is unclear. Germline CDR1 DFQATT, CDR2 SNEGSKA (reference sequence). CDR3 length: 11 amino acids. Trimming left V 5 bases short and J 6 bases short, with 9 bases between. This chain's CDR3 is CSAFYLDTQYF. DNA of the CDR3: TGCAGTGCTTTTTACTTGGATACGCAGTATTTT.

This clonotype came up many times. V usage is TRBV25-1 and J usage is TRBJ1-2; possible D gene TRBD1, 5 bases. The ends were cut back, 5 bases at V and 4 bases at J, with 11 bases in the middle. The CDR3 extends over 13 amino acids. CDR1 is MGHDK, CDR2 SYGVNS, per germline. CDR3 in amino acids: CASSRGESYGYTF. As DNA, the CDR3 is TGTGCCAGCAGTAGAGGGGAGAGCTATGGCTACACCTTC.

In its sample, this clonotype was seen many times. This sequence joins TRBV6-2 or TRBV6-3 and TRBJ2-7, with TRBD2 matching over 14 bases. V lost 0 bases to trimming and J lost 5 bases; unmatched junction nucleotides: 12. The germline V gene encodes CDR1 MNHEY and CDR2 SVGEGT. The CDR3 covers 19 residues. This chain's CDR3 is CASSYSTLGTSGSRNEQYF. CDR3 nucleotide sequence: TGTGCCAGCAGTTACTCCACCTTAGGGACTAGCGGGAGCAGGAACGAGCAGTACTTC.

In this sample, this clonotype turned up many times. Its ends do not fully match the called genes, so a read error is possible. The V and J genes are TRBV29-1 and TRBJ1-2; no reliable D call. Germline lookup yields CDR1 SQVTM and CDR2 ANQGSEA. The CDR3 loop spans 9 amino acids. The CDR3 spells CSVEVEASF. As DNA, the CDR3 is TGCAGCGTTGAAGTGGAGGCGAGCTTC.

The chain carries TRBV7-9 and TRBJ1-2; D unclear. Germline lookup yields CDR1 SEHNR and CDR2 FQNEAQ (reference sequence). Trimming stripped 1 base from V and 7 bases from J, with 7 bases between. The CDR3 runs 12 residues. The CDR3 spells CASSLERGGYTF. The DNA for the CDR3 is TGTGCCAGCAGCTTAGAACGCGGTGGCTACACCTTC. Full variable domain (remainder filled in from reference TRBV7-9 and TRBJ1-2): DTGVSQNPRHKITKRGQNVTFRCDPISEHNRLYWYRQTLGQGPEFLTYFQNEAQLEKSRLLSDRFSAERPKGSFSTLEIQRTEQGDSAMYLCASSLERGGYTFGSGTRLTVV.

This clonotype was detected many times. The chain uses TRBV10-3 and TRBJ1-1; D gene uncertain. Trimming took off 10 bases at V and 1 base at J, with 19 bases between the two ends. From germline, CDR1 is ENHRY and CDR2 SYGVKD. The length of the CDR3 is 15 residues. CDR3 protein: CATRNGYMTNTEAFF. For the CDR3, the DNA is TGTGCCACCCGGAACGGATATATGACGAACACTGAAGCTTTCTTT.

This clonotype was recorded at least ten times. V usage is TRBV6-5 and J usage is TRBJ2-2; no firm D call. The CDR3 length is 14 residues. V shed 4 bases and J shed 6 bases, with 12 bases lying between them. Germline assignment: CDR1 MNHEY and CDR2 SVGAGI. The CDR3 loop is CASSSIGYPGELFF. CDR3 nucleotides: TGTGCCAGCAGTTCGATAGGGTACCCCGGGGAGCTGTTTTTT.

The chain uses TRBV20-1 and TRBJ2-7, with 9 bases fitting TRBD2. V trimming: 0 bases; J trimming: 6 bases; junction bases outside the gene matches: 12. This CDR3 has 16 residues. Germline V gene data show CDR1 as DFQATT and CDR2 as SNEGSKA (reference sequence). The CDR3 loop is CSARDHRGTSPFEQYF. CDR3 coding DNA: TGCAGTGCTAGAGATCATAGGGGGACTAGCCCTTTCGAGCAGTACTTC.

This clonotype was recorded at least ten times. V is TRBV27 and J is TRBJ2-5; perhaps D is TRBD1 or TRBD2 (5 bases each). The germline CDR1 and CDR2 sequences are MNHEY and SMNVEV (reference sequence). The length of the CDR3 is 13 residues. Trimming took 4 bases from V and 7 from J, leaving 13 bases between them. The CDR3 bases are TGTGCCAGCAGTTGGGGACCTGGCGGGACCCAGTACTTC. It is translated as CASSWGPGGTQYF.

This clonotype was picked up many times. The rearrangement joins TRBV29-1 to TRBJ1-5, with unresolved D. This CDR3 spans 10 amino acids. CDR1 is SQVTM and CDR2 is ANQGSEA in the germline V gene. V lost 4 bases and J lost 6, with 4 bases in between. The CDR3 here is CSVGTQPQHF. The DNA for the CDR3 is TGCAGCGTTGGAACTCAGCCCCAGCATTTT.

The V gene is TRBV15, the J gene TRBJ1-2, with D maybe TRBD1 (5 bases). The V end lost 0 bases, the J end lost 3 bases, and 11 bases lay between the germline ends. From germline, CDR1 is LNHNV and CDR2 YYDKDF (reference sequence). The CDR3 extends over 15 amino acids. The CDR3 bases are TGTGCCACCAGCAGAGAAGCCAGGGCGCACTATGGCTACACCTTC. It codes for CATSREARAHYGYTF.

This clonotype was seen at least ten times. The chain links TRBV10-3 to TRBJ1-1; TRBD1 aligns across 9 bases. CDR1 ENHRY and CDR2 SYGVKD come from the germline V gene. The J segment lost 4 bases and the V segment lost 4 bases, leaving 1 base of the junction unmatched. The CDR3 length is 13 residues. CDR3 in amino acids: CAISGGQGTEAFF. The DNA for the CDR3 is TGTGCCATCAGTGGGGGACAGGGCACTGAAGCTTTCTTT.

In its sample, this clonotype was seen many times. The chain links TRBV5-1 to TRBJ2-5, with TRBD2 matching over 13 bases. CDR3 length equals 15 residues. After removal of 3 bases from V and 3 bases from J, the junction contained 2 bases not matched to a gene. The V gene's germline CDR1 is SGHRS and CDR2 YFSETQ. CDR3 nucleotides: TGCGCCAGCAGCTCCGGGACTAGCGGGGAAGAGACCCAGTACTTC. This encodes CASSSGTSGEETQYF.

This clonotype was seen ten or more times. This chain connects TRBV5-1 to TRBJ1-4; TRBD1 aligns across 10 bases. This CDR3 comprises 15 residues. With V trimmed by 4 bases and J by 7 bases, 7 bases remained unmatched. CDR1 is SGHRS and CDR2 is YFSETQ in the germline V gene. In nucleotides, the CDR3 is TGCGCCAGCAGCCTGGGACAGGGGATGAGTGAAAAACTGTTTTTT. The encoded protein is CASSLGQGMSEKLFF. The whole variable domain, remainder taken from reference TRBV5-1 and TRBJ1-4, is KAGVTQTPRYLIKTRGQQVTLSCSPISGHRSVSWYQQTPGQGLQFLFEYFSETQRNKGNFPGRFSGRQFSNSRSEMNVSTLELGDSALYLCASSLGQGMSEKLFFGSGTQLSVL.

In its sample, this clonotype was seen a few times. V and J are TRBV5-1 and TRBJ2-5; the D is unclear. The V gene's germline CDR1 is SGHRS and CDR2 YFSETQ. The CDR3 runs 12 residues. V lost 6 bases to trimming and J lost 5 bases, with 11 bases between them. DNA of the CDR3: TGCGCCAGCACCATCGACTCGGAGACCCAGTACTTC. Its translation is CASTIDSETQYF.

J is TRBJ2-3 and V is TRBV7-2, with D perhaps given as TRBD1 or TRBD2 (5 bases each). The V gene lost 5 bases and the J gene lost 0 bases, with 9 bases spanning the gap. Germline assignment: CDR1 SGHTA and CDR2 FQGNSA. This CDR3 has 14 residues. CDR3 in amino acids: CASSRDGSTDTQYF. The CDR3 DNA reads TGTGCCAGCAGCCGGGACGGTAGCACAGATACGCAGTATTTT.

Ten or more counts support this clonotype. V usage is TRBV5-1 and J usage is TRBJ2-2; D not certain. The germline V gene has CDR1 SGHRS and CDR2 YFSETQ. V shed 0 bases and J shed 7 bases, with 4 bases lying between them. The CDR3 spans 12 residues. For the CDR3, the DNA is TGCGCCAGCAGCTTGGAATTCGGGGAGCTGTTTTTT. Translated: CASSLEFGELFF.

This clonotype was recorded many times. The genes are TRBV5-1 and TRBJ2-7, with D perhaps matching TRBD1 (6 bases). Deletions cut 0 bases from V and 6 bases from J, with 13 bases between. Germline V gene data show CDR1 as SGHRS and CDR2 as YFSETQ. This CDR3 is 14 amino acids long. CDR3 loop: CASSLDRARGEQYF. For the CDR3, the DNA is TGCGCCAGCAGCTTGGACAGGGCAAGGGGCGAGCAGTACTTC.

This clonotype was recorded at least ten times. The chain carries TRBV5-1 and TRBJ2-7; 13 positions agree with TRBD2. The CDR3 totals 17 residues. With 4 bases clipped from V and 1 base from J, the junction kept 8 bases outside the gene matches. Germline CDR1 is SGHRS and CDR2 is YFSETQ. This CDR3 is CASSQQGLAGVSYEQYF. In DNA form, the CDR3 reads TGCGCCAGCAGCCAACAAGGACTAGCGGGGGTATCCTACGAGCAGTACTTC.

The genes are TRBV30 and TRBJ2-3; no clear D gene. The length of the CDR3 is 12 residues. V shed 3 bases and J shed 2 bases, with 6 bases lying between them. CDR1 is GTSNPN and CDR2 is SVGIG in the germline V gene (reference sequence). The CDR3 here is CAWRGYTDTQYF. CDR3 DNA sequence: TGTGCCTGGAGAGGGTACACAGATACGCAGTATTTT.